The clone carrying this T cell receptor (beta chain) was seen a few times. The antigen is not known. Out of approximately 10 ml of fresh peripheral blood came the PBMCs. The data were obtained in a study of T cells in Graves' hyperthyroidism and ophthalmopathy. There are 16 residues in the CDR3. Trimming left V 3 bases short and J 0 bases short, with 14 bases between. The germline CDR1 and CDR2 sequences are SEHNR and FQNEAQ (reference sequence). Using RNA transcripts as the source, TCR beta CDR3 regions were amplified. Initially, a first-round RT-PCR of the TCR CDR3 employed the HTBI primer set. TCRdb fed the multiplex PCR reads into MiXCR, producing one record per CDR3 protein. This sample has about 530,000 distinct CDR3 sequences, with approximately 17% found just once. Whole-study findings and limits: Among thyroid clonotypes expanded above 0.001, most also appeared in blood.

The clonotype was recovered from a woman in her late teens or twenties with Graves' ophthalmopathy. Sequenced input: blood. The chain has TRBV7-9 and TRBJ1-1, with D unclear. CDR3 DNA: TGTGCCAGCAGCTTTCTAAGTGGGAACATGAACACTGAAGCTTTCTTT. This sequence encodes CASSFLSGNMNTEAFF.